The clone carrying this T cell receptor beta chain was recorded many times. The sample belongs to a study of response to subunit inactivated influenza vaccine. TCRdb reprocessed the RT-PCR reads via MiXCR and lists one record per CDR3 protein. The data hold about 540,000 distinct CDR3 sequences, with under 30% observed a single time. CDR3 size: 13 residues. CDR1 is SGHAT, CDR2 FQNNGV, per germline. V shed 5 bases and J shed 5 bases, with 12 bases lying between them. These same records also appear under a second study, on T cells expressing NK-cell markers. That paper notes: Production of TCR beta cDNA relied on 5'RACE template switching with UMIs.

This receptor was obtained from a middle-aged man who received an inactivated influenza vaccine. The V gene is TRBV11-2, the J gene TRBJ1-2; D is unclear. Sample: CD4+ T cells sorted from PBMCs, taken 11 to 12 days after vaccination. The CDR3 is CASSPGPSYGYTF. CDR3 coding DNA: TGTGCCAGCAGCCCCGGGCCGAGTTATGGCTACACCTTC.